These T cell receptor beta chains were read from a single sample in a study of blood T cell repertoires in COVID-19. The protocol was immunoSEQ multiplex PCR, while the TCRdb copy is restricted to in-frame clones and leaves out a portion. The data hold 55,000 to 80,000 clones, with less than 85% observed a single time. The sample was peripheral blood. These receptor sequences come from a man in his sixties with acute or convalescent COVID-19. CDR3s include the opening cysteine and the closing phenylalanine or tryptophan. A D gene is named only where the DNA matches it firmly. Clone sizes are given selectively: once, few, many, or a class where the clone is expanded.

cdr3_aa: CAVLDRGANEKLFF; cdr3_nt: TGTGCCGTCCTGGACAGGGGAGCTAATGAAAAACTGTTTTTT; clone_size: .; d_call: TRBD1; j_call: TRBJ1-4; v_call: TRBV6-5
cdr3_aa: CSALDRSSGNTIYF; cdr3_nt: TGCAGCGCCCTGGATCGGAGCTCTGGAAACACCATATATTTT; clone_size: .; d_call: .; j_call: TRBJ1-3; v_call: TRBV29-1
cdr3_aa: CASSVDSRSTDTQYF; cdr3_nt: TGTGCCAGCAGCGTAGATTCCAGGAGCACAGATACGCAGTATTTT; clone_size: .; d_call: .; j_call: TRBJ2-3; v_call: TRBV9
cdr3_aa: CASSRGDSPLHF; cdr3_nt: TGTGCCAGCAGCCGGGGTGATTCACCCCTCCACTTT; clone_size: .; d_call: .; j_call: TRBJ1-6; v_call: TRBV7-9
cdr3_aa: CASSQKRPFNSYEQYF; cdr3_nt: TGTGCCAGCAGCCAAAAGCGTCCGTTTAACTCCTACGAGCAGTACTTC; clone_size: .; d_call: .; j_call: TRBJ2-7; v_call: TRBV3-1/TRBV3-2
cdr3_aa: CASSFREPSPLHF; cdr3_nt: TGTGCCAGTAGTTTCCGAGAGCCTTCACCCCTCCACTTT; clone_size: .; d_call: .; j_call: TRBJ1-6; v_call: TRBV19
cdr3_aa: CASSTLREGLAGRTYEQYF; cdr3_nt: TGTGCCAGCAGCACCTTGCGGGAGGGACTAGCGGGGCGTACCTACGAGCAGTACTTC; clone_size: .; d_call: TRBD2; j_call: TRBJ2-7; v_call: TRBV13
cdr3_aa: CASSTDRGTEAFF; cdr3_nt: TGTGCCAGTAGTACCGACAGGGGCACTGAAGCTTTCTTT; clone_size: .; d_call: TRBD1; j_call: TRBJ1-1; v_call: TRBV19
cdr3_aa: CASGRGPRAGELFF; cdr3_nt: TGTGCCAGCGGCCGCGGGCCGAGGGCCGGGGAGCTGTTTTTT; clone_size: .; d_call: .; j_call: TRBJ2-2; v_call: TRBV27
cdr3_aa: CASRSGGLYEQYF; cdr3_nt: TGTGCCAGCAGGTCTGGTGGGCTTTACGAGCAGTACTTC; clone_size: .; d_call: .; j_call: TRBJ2-7; v_call: TRBV7-2
cdr3_aa: CASSPPPGYTQYF; cdr3_nt: TGTGCCAGCAGCCCCCCGCCGGGGTATACGCAGTATTTT; clone_size: .; d_call: .; j_call: TRBJ2-3; v_call: TRBV6-5
cdr3_aa: CASSQRARSSGQYNEQFF; cdr3_nt: TGTGCCAGCAGCCAGAGGGCCCGATCTAGCGGCCAATACAATGAGCAGTTCTTC; clone_size: once; d_call: TRBD2; j_call: TRBJ2-1; v_call: TRBV4-2